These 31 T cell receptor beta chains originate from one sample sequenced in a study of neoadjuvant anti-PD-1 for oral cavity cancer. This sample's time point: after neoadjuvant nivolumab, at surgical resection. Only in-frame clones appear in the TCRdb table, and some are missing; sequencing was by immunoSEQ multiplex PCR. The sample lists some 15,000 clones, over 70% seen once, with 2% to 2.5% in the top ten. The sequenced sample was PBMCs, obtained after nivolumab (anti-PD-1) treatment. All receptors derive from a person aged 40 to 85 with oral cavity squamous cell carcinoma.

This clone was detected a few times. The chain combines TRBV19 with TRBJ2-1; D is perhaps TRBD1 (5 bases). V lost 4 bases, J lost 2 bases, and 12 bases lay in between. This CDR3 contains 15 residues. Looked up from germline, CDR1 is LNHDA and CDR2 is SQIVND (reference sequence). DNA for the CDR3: TGTGCCAGTAGTAGGGGCGAGCAGACCTACAATGAGCAGTTCTTC. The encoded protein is CASSRGEQTYNEQFF.

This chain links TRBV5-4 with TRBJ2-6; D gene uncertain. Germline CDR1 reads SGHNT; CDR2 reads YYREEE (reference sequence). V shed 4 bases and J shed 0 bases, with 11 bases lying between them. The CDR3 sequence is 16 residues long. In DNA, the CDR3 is TGTGCCAGCAGCCCCCGGGCCGTCTCTGGGGCCAACGTCCTGACTTTC. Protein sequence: CASSPRAVSGANVLTF.

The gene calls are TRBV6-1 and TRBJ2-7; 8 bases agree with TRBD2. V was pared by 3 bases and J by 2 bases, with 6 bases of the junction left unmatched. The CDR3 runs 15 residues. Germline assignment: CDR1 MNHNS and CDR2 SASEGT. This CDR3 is CASSEAGGPAYEQYF. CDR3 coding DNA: TGTGCCAGCAGTGAGGCGGGGGGTCCGGCCTACGAGCAGTACTTC.

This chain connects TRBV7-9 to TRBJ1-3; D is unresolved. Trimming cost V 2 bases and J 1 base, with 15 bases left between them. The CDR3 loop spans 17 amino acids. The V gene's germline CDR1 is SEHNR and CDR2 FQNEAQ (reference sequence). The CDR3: CASSLLKKGRSGNTIYF. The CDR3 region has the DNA TGTGCCAGCAGCTTACTAAAAAAAGGGCGGTCTGGAAACACCATATATTTT.

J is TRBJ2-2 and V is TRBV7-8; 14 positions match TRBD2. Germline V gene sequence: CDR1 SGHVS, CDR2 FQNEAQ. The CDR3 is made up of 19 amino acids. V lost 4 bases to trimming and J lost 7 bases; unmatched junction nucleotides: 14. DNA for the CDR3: TGTGCCAGCAGCTCCCGACTAGCGGGGGGGCCTGGGTATGACGGGGAGCTGTTTTTT. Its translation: CASSSRLAGGPGYDGELFF.

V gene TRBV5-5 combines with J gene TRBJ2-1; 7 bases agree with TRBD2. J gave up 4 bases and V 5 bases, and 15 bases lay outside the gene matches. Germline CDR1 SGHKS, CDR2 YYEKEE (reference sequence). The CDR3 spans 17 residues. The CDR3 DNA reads TGTGCCAGCAGTAAACGGGGAGGACTAGAGGGATACAATGAGCAGTTCTTC. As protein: CASSKRGGLEGYNEQFF.

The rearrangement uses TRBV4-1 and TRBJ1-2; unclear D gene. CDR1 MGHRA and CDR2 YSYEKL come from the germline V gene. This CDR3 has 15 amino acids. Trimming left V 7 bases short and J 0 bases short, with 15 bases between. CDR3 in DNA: TGCGCCAGCACCCCGGAACAGCGCACTAACTATGGCTACACCTTC. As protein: CASTPEQRTNYGYTF.

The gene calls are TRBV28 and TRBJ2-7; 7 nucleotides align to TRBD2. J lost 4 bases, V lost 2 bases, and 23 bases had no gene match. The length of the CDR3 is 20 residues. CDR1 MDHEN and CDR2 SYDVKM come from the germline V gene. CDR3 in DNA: TGTGCCAGCAGTTTAGAGTACGGACTAGGTAAGCCGCGGTCGACTTACGAGCAGTACTTC. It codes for CASSLEYGLGKPRSTYEQYF.

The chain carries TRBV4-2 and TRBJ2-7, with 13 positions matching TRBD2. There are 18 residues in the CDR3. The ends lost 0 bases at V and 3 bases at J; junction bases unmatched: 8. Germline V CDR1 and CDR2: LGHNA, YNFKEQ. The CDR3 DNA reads TGTGCCAGCAGCCAAGAACGGACTAGCGGGAGTCGGAACTACGAGCAGTACTTC. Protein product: CASSQERTSGSRNYEQYF.

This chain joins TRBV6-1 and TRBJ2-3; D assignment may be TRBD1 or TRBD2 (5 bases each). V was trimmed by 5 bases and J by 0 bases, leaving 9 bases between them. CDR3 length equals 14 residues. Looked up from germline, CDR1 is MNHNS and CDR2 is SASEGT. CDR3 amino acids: CASSLRDSTDTQYF. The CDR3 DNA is TGTGCCAGCAGTCTCCGGGACAGCACAGATACGCAGTATTTT.

The CDR3 protein is CASSGRFLTGNTIYF. The CDR3 DNA follows: TGTGCCAGCAGTGGACGGTTTCTGACTGGAAACACCATATATTTT. This rearrangement joins TRBV2 to TRBJ1-3; unclear D gene. V lost 4 bases and J lost 2, with 12 bases in between. CDR3 length: 15 residues. Germline CDR1 and CDR2: SNHLY and FYNNEI.

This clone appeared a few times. The CDR3 here is CAISEGVGEKLFF. The CDR3 nucleotides read TGTGCCATCAGTGAGGGAGTCGGGGAAAAACTGTTTTTT. V gene TRBV10-3 combines with J gene TRBJ1-4; D unresolved. Trimming removed 2 bases from V and 8 bases from J, with 9 bases in between. Germline values: CDR1 ENHRY, CDR2 SYGVKD. The CDR3 length is 13 residues.

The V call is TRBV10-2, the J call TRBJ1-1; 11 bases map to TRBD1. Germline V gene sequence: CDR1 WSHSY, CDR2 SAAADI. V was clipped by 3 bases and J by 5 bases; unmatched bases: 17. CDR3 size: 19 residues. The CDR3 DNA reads TGCGCCAGCAGTGATCCCAGCGATCCCGGGACAGGGGGAGGTACTGAAGCTTTCTTT. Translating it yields CASSDPSDPGTGGGTEAFF.

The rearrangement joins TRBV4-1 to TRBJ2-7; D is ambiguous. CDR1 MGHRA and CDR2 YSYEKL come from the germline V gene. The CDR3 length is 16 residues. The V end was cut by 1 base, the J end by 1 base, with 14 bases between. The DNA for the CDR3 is TGCGCCAGCAGCCAAGCAAACACCGACTTATCCTACGAGCAGTACTTC. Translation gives CASSQANTDLSYEQYF.

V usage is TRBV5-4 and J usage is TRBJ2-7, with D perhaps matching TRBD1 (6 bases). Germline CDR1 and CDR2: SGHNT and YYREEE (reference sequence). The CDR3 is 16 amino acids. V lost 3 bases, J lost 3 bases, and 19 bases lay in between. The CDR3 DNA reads TGTGCCAGCAGCTCCCCGAAGCAGGGGACAATCTACGAGCAGTACTTC. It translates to CASSSPKQGTIYEQYF.

DNA for the CDR3: TGTGCCAGCAGCCACCTAACAGGGTCCCTCTATGGCTACACCTTC. Its translation: CASSHLTGSLYGYTF. The V and J genes are TRBV5-4 and TRBJ1-2; tentatively, D is TRBD1 (6 bases). The ends were cut back, 4 bases at V and 4 bases at J, with 17 bases in the middle. CDR3 length: 15 residues. Germline V gene sequence: CDR1 SGHNT, CDR2 YYREEE (reference sequence).

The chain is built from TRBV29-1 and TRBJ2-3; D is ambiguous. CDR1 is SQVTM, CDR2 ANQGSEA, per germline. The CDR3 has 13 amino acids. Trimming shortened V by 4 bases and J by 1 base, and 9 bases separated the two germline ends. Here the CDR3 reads CSVGGVGTDTQYF. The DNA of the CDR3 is TGCAGCGTTGGTGGAGTGGGCACAGATACGCAGTATTTT.

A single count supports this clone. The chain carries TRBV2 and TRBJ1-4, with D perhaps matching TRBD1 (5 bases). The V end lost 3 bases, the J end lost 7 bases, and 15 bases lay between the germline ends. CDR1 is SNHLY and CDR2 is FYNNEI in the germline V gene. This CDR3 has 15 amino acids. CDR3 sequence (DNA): TGTGCCAGCAGTGATTGGACAACAGGTGGTGAAAAACTGTTTTTT. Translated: CASSDWTTGGEKLFF.

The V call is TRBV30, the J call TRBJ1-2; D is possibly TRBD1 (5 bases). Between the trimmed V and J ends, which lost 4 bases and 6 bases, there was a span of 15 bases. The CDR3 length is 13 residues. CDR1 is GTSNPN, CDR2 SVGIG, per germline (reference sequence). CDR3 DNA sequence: TGTGCCTGGAACCTGGGGGTGCTCGATGGCTACACCTTC. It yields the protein CAWNLGVLDGYTF.

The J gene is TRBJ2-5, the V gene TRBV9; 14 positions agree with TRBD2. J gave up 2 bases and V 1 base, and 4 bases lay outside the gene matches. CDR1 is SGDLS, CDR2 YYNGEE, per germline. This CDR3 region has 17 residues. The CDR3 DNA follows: TGTGCCAGCAGCGTAAGAGGGACTAGCGGGAGACAAGAGACCCAGTACTTC. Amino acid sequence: CASSVRGTSGRQETQYF.

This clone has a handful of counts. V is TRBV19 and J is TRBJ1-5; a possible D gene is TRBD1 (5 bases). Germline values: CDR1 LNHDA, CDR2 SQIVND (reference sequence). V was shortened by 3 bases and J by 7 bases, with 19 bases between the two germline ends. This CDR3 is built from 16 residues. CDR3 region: CASSMMTAGSRQPQHF. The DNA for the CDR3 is TGTGCCAGTAGTATGATGACAGCGGGCTCCCGCCAGCCCCAGCATTTT.

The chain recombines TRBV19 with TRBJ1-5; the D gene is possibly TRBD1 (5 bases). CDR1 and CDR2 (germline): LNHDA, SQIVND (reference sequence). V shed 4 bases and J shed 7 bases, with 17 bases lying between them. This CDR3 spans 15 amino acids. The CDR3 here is CASSTPGRVGQPQHF. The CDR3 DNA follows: TGTGCCAGTAGTACCCCCGGCAGGGTAGGGCAGCCCCAGCATTTT.

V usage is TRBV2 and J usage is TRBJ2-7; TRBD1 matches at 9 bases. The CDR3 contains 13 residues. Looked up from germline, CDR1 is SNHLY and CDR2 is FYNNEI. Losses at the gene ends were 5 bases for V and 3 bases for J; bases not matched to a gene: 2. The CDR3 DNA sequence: TGTGCCAGCAGTACAGGGGGCCACTACGAGCAGTACTTC. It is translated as CASSTGGHYEQYF.

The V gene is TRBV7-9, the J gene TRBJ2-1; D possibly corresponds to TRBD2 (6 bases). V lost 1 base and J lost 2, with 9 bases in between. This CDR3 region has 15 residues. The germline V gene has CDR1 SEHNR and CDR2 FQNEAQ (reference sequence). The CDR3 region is CASSLELATYNEQFF. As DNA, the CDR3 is TGTGCCAGCAGCTTAGAACTAGCCACCTACAATGAGCAGTTCTTC.

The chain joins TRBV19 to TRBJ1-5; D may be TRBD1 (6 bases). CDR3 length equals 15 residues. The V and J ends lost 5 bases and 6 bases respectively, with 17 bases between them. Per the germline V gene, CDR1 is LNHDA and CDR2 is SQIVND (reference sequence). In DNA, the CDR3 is TGTGCCAGTAGTGAGGGGGGGGGTGTGCTTCAGCCCCAGCATTTT. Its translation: CASSEGGGVLQPQHF.

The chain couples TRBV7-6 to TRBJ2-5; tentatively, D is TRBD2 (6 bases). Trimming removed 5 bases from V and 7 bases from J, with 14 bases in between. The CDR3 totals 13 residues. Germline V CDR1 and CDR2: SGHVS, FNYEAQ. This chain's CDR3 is CASSPRTEGTQYF. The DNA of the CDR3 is TGTGCCAGCAGCCCTAGGACGGAGGGGACCCAGTACTTC.

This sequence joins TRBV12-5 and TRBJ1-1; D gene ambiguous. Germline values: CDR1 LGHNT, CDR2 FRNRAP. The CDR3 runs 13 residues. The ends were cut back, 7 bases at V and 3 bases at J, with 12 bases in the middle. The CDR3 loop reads CASADTGYTEAFF. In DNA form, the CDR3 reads TGTGCTAGTGCTGATACGGGGTACACTGAAGCTTTCTTT.

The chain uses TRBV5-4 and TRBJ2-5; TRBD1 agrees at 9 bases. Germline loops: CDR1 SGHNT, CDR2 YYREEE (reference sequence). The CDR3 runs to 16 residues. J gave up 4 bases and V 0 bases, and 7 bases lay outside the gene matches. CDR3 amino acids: CASSLAPQGAGETQYF. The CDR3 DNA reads TGTGCCAGCAGCTTGGCCCCACAGGGGGCCGGAGAGACCCAGTACTTC.

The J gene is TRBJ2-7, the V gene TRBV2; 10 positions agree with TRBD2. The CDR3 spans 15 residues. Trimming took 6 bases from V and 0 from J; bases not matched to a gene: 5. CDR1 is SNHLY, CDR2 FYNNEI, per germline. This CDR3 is CASRLGTSVSYEQYF. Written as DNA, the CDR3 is TGTGCCAGCAGGCTTGGGACTAGCGTCTCCTACGAGCAGTACTTC.

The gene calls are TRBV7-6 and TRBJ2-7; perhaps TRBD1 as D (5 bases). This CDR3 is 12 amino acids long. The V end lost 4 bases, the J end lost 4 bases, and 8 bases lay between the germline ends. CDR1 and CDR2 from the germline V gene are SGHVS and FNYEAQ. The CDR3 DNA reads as TGTGCCAGCAGCTACACAGGTTACGAGCAGTACTTC. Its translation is CASSYTGYEQYF. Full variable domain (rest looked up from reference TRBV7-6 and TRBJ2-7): GAGVSQSPRYKVTKRGQDVALRCDPISGHVSLYWYRQALGQGPEFLTYFNYEAQQDKSGLPNDRFSAERPEGSISTLTIQRTEQRDSAMYRCASSYTGYEQYFGPGTRLTVT.

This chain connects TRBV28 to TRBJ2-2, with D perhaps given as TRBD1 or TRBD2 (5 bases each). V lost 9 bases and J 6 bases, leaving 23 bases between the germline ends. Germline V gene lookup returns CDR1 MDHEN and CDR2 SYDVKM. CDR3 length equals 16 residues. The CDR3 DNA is TGTGCCAGTACCGGGACGATTTACGGACTTGCCGGGGAGCTGTTTTTT. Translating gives CASTGTIYGLAGELFF. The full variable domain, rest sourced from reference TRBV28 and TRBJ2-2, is DVKVTQSSRYLVKRTGEKVFLECVQDMDHENMFWYRQDPGLGLRLIYFSYDVKMKEKGDIPEGYSVSREKKERFSLILESASTNQTSMYLCASTGTIYGLAGELFFGEGSRLTVL.